The 28 T cell receptor beta chains given below trace back to one sample, sequenced in a study of cytomegalovirus exposure and HLA in healthy donors. Vbeta (60) and Jbeta (13) primers were used in the PCR. The repertoire was sequenced with immunoSEQ multiplex PCR; TCRdb's copy has only in-frame clones and lacks some. The sample holds 200,000 to 250,000 clones, 77% seen once. Sequencing was done on a sample of PBMCs. The receptors stem from a woman aged 55-69 years in good health and CMV-seropositive.

This chain joins TRBV10-1 and TRBJ2-3; TRBD2 aligns across 7 bases. With V trimmed by 2 bases and J by 2 bases, 7 bases remained unmatched. Looked up from germline, CDR1 is WNHNN and CDR2 is SYGVQD (reference sequence). The CDR3 extends over 16 amino acids. Written as DNA, the CDR3 is TGCGCCAGCAGTGAGCCATCAGCGGGAAACACAGATACGCAGTATTTT. Translating it yields CASSEPSAGNTDTQYF.

CDR3 region: CAHKRGASGRAIDNEQFF. The DNA for the CDR3 is TGCGCCCACAAACGTGGAGCTAGCGGGAGGGCCATCGACAATGAGCAGTTCTTC. This chain connects TRBV10-1 to TRBJ2-1; 12 nucleotides align to TRBD2. Germline loops: CDR1 WNHNN, CDR2 SYGVQD (reference sequence). The CDR3 has 18 amino acids. Trimming took 11 bases from V and 5 from J; bases not matched to a gene: 19.

J is TRBJ1-1 and V is TRBV11-2; D is uncertain. CDR3 length equals 15 residues. Trimming cost V 8 bases and J 1 base, with 17 bases left between them. CDR1 is SGHAT, CDR2 FQNNGV, per germline. DNA for the CDR3: TGTGCCAGCTCCCTTTTCCGCCGGGGGAACACTGAAGCTTTCTTT. Protein: CASSLFRRGNTEAFF.

This clone was detected a few times. This chain links TRBV6-1 with TRBJ1-1, with 8 bases aligning to TRBD1. J was trimmed by 1 base and V by 6 bases; bases with no gene match: 4. CDR1 and CDR2 (germline): MNHNS, SASEGT. The CDR3 runs 14 residues. CDR3 sequence: CASSTDRGNTEAFF. CDR3 nucleotide sequence: TGTGCCAGCAGCACCGACAGGGGGAACACTGAAGCTTTCTTT.

CDR3 in amino acids: CATSRASGGDSSYEQYF. In DNA form, the CDR3 reads TGTGCCACCAGCAGGGCTTCGGGAGGGGACAGCTCCTACGAGCAGTACTTC. The rearrangement links TRBV15 to TRBJ2-7; D may be TRBD2 (8 bases). V was trimmed by 3 bases and J by 0 bases, leaving 18 bases between them. The length of the CDR3 is 17 residues. Per germline, CDR1 LNHNV and CDR2 YYDKDF (reference sequence).

The chain employs TRBV5-1 and TRBJ1-1; possible D gene TRBD1, 6 bases. V lost 4 bases, J lost 2 bases, and 9 bases lay in between. Germline lookup yields CDR1 SGHRS and CDR2 YFSETQ. This CDR3 has 13 amino acids. In nucleotides, the CDR3 is TGCGCCAGCAGCAGGACAGATAACACTGAAGCTTTCTTT. This translates into CASSRTDNTEAFF.

This clone occurred a few times. The chain couples TRBV5-1 to TRBJ2-6; 14 positions agree with TRBD2. This CDR3 spans 18 amino acids. J gave up 1 base and V 3 bases, and 3 bases lay outside the gene matches. Germline assignment: CDR1 SGHRS and CDR2 YFSETQ. DNA for the CDR3: TGCGCCAGCAGCTACGGACTAGCGGGAGGTTCTGGGGCCAACGTCCTGACTTTC. This codes for CASSYGLAGGSGANVLTF.

The rearrangement links TRBV30 to TRBJ2-3; possible D gene TRBD2, 6 bases. Trimming pared 0 bases from V and 1 base from J, leaving 8 bases between. This CDR3 spans 14 amino acids. In germline, CDR1 is GTSNPN, CDR2 SVGIG (reference sequence). DNA for the CDR3: TGTGCCTGGAGTGTAGCGGGTGGCACAGATACGCAGTATTTT. Translated, it gives CAWSVAGGTDTQYF.

The chain is built from TRBV27 and TRBJ2-7, with D unclear. This CDR3 has 14 residues. With 1 base removed from V and 0 bases from J, the gap between germline ends came to 7 bases. Germline V gene sequence: CDR1 MNHEY, CDR2 SMNVEV (reference sequence). This CDR3 is CASSLYSSSYEQYF. In nucleotides, the CDR3 is TGTGCCAGCAGTTTATATAGCTCCTCCTACGAGCAGTACTTC.

The chain joins TRBV28 to TRBJ1-5; TRBD1 matches at 9 bases. The V gene end was trimmed by 7 bases and the J gene end by 5 bases; junction bases not matched to a gene: 9. Germline V gives CDR1 MDHEN, CDR2 SYDVKM. The CDR3 length is 15 residues. CDR3 sequence reads: CASTPEGQGDQPQHF. The CDR3 DNA reads TGTGCCAGCACCCCAGAGGGACAGGGCGATCAGCCCCAGCATTTT.

The rearrangement uses TRBV11-2 and TRBJ2-2; possible D gene TRBD2, 6 bases. This CDR3 comprises 15 residues. The V end was cut by 7 bases, the J end by 7 bases, with 19 bases between. CDR1 and CDR2 (germline): SGHAT, FQNNGV. CDR3 nucleotides: TGTGCCAGCACTAGGTCGACGGGAGTCCACGGGGAGCTGTTTTTT. Encoded protein: CASTRSTGVHGELFF.

Regarding this clone: One end of the junction fails to match germline, which may point to a read error. The rearrangement links TRBV7-9 to TRBJ1-3; D remains unclear. CDR1 and CDR2 (germline): SEHNR, FQNEAQ (reference sequence). The CDR3 has 12 amino acids. CDR3 sequence reads: CSSSFIGDTIYF. In DNA, the CDR3 is TGTTCCAGCAGCTTTATCGGAGACACCATATATTTT. The full variable domain, its missing parts supplied by reference TRBV7-9 and TRBJ1-3, is DTGVSQNPRHKITKRGQNVTFRCDPISEHNRLYWYRQTLGQGPEFLTYFQNEAQLEKSRLLSDRFSAERPKGSFSTLEIQRTEQGDSAMYLCSSSFIGDTIYFGEGSWLTVV.

This chain joins TRBV25-1 and TRBJ2-5; the D gene is possibly TRBD2 (6 bases). The germline CDR1 and CDR2 sequences are MGHDK and SYGVNS. This CDR3 has 13 amino acids. V was pared by 7 bases and J by 4 bases, with 13 bases between. The CDR3, as DNA: TGTGCCAGCACGCGGGGAGGTGGAGAGACCCAGTACTTC. Translation: CASTRGGGETQYF.

The chain employs TRBV30 and TRBJ1-5; no firm D call. CDR1 is GTSNPN, CDR2 SVGIG, per germline (reference sequence). Trimming pared 1 base from V and 5 bases from J, leaving 6 bases between. The CDR3 loop spans 12 amino acids. CDR3 in amino acids: CAWSEQHQPQHF. The CDR3 coding sequence is TGTGCCTGGAGTGAACAACATCAGCCCCAGCATTTT.

The rearrangement links TRBV21-1 to TRBJ2-7; the D call in the table, TRBD2, was not verified against the DNA. TRBV21-1 is recorded as a pseudogene. The CDR3 loop spans 15 amino acids. The CDR3 sequence: CASIKQSGNITEQYF. The CDR3 nucleotides are TGTGCCAGCATCAAGCAAAGCGGGAACATCACCGAGCAGTACTTC.

The V gene is TRBV2, the J gene TRBJ2-1; 9 bases align to TRBD1. CDR1 and CDR2 (germline): SNHLY, FYNNEI. V trimming: 8 bases; J trimming: 5 bases; junction bases outside the gene matches: 4. This CDR3 comprises 13 residues. CDR3 protein: CASSGQGNNEQFF. The DNA for the CDR3 is TGTGCCAGCTCGGGACAGGGAAACAATGAGCAGTTCTTC.

The chain couples TRBV5-1 to TRBJ2-5; TRBD2 matches at 9 bases. The CDR3 runs 16 residues. V was pared by 4 bases and J by 7 bases, with 14 bases of the junction left unmatched. CDR1 and CDR2 (germline): SGHRS, YFSETQ. CDR3 nucleotide sequence: TGCGCCAGCAGCCCAAGTAAGGGACTAGCCTCGGGGACCCAGTACTTC. Its protein is CASSPSKGLASGTQYF.

In the case of this clone: One end of the junction is discordant with germline, which a read error may explain. The chain is built from TRBV7-9 and TRBJ2-3, with a weak D call TRBD2 (6 bases). The CDR3 spans 16 residues. CDR1 and CDR2 (germline): SEHNR, FQNEAQ (reference sequence). The CDR3 bases are TGTTCCAGCAGCCTCTACCTAGCGCCCTCCACAGATACGCAGTATTTT. Amino acids: CSSSLYLAPSTDTQYF.

This clone was recorded a few times. The gene calls are TRBV4-3 and TRBJ2-5; 13 nucleotides agree with TRBD2. The CDR3 totals 18 residues. Looked up from germline, CDR1 is LGHNA and CDR2 is YSLEER. Losses at the gene ends were 0 bases for V and 4 bases for J; bases not matched to a gene: 8. CDR3 region: CASSQDLTSGGVRETQYF. Here the CDR3 DNA reads TGCGCCAGCAGCCAAGATTTAACTAGCGGGGGGGTCCGAGAGACCCAGTACTTC.

The genes are TRBV19 and TRBJ1-2; the D is unclear. The CDR3 sequence is 17 residues long. The germline gives CDR1 LNHDA, CDR2 SQIVND (reference sequence). The germline V and J ends were trimmed by 0 bases and 4 bases, with 18 bases remaining between them. Here the CDR3 DNA reads TGTGCCAGTAGTATAGACCTTGAGGCCATCTTTAGCTATGGCTACACCTTC. Amino acids: CASSIDLEAIFSYGYTF.

The V gene is TRBV4-1, the J gene TRBJ2-7; D is unclear. The CDR3 spans 14 residues. The V end was cut by 0 bases, the J end by 3 bases, with 9 bases between. Per the germline V gene, CDR1 is MGHRA and CDR2 is YSYEKL. As DNA, the CDR3 is TGCGCCAGCAGCCAAGACAGGTCAAACTACGAGCAGTACTTC. It encodes CASSQDRSNYEQYF.

V gene TRBV13 combines with J gene TRBJ2-5; 9 positions match TRBD1. The J call may be in error: the DNA end matches TRBJ2-7 better. This CDR3 contains 16 residues. Germline V gives CDR1 PRHDT, CDR2 FYEKMQ (reference sequence). CDR3 bases: TGTGCCAGCAGCCCTGGACAGGGGACCTACTCCTACGAGCAGTACTTC. This sequence encodes CASSPGQGTYSYEQYF.

The chain links TRBV7-9 to TRBJ1-4; tentative D call: TRBD1 (5 bases). Germline CDR1 is SEHNR and CDR2 is FQNEAQ (reference sequence). Deletions cut 1 base from V and 4 bases from J, with 13 bases between. The CDR3 covers 16 residues. DNA for the CDR3: TGTGCCAGCAGCTTAGTCCGGGGGACGGGTAATGAAAAACTGTTTTTT. It translates to CASSLVRGTGNEKLFF.

This chain joins TRBV11-3 and TRBJ2-7; D uncertain. Germline lookup yields CDR1 SGHNT and CDR2 YENEEA. The ends were cut back, 5 bases at V and 3 bases at J, with 11 bases in the middle. This CDR3 contains 13 residues. DNA of the CDR3: TGTGCCAGCAGCGAAGCGCCATACTACGAGCAGTACTTC. It encodes CASSEAPYYEQYF.

CDR3 amino acids: CASSRRDRGLDEQYF. DNA of the CDR3: TGTGCCAGCAGCAGACGGGACAGGGGGCTAGACGAGCAGTACTTC. V gene TRBV5-6 combines with J gene TRBJ2-7; 12 bases are shared with TRBD1. The ends lost 4 bases at V and 5 bases at J; junction bases unmatched: 7. The CDR3 runs to 15 residues. Germline-derived CDR1 and CDR2 are SGHDT and YYEEEE.

This clone occurred a few times. V usage is TRBV28 and J usage is TRBJ2-7, with D possibly matching TRBD2 (6 bases). Trimming shortened V by 6 bases and J by 1 base, and 13 bases separated the two germline ends. The CDR3 runs 14 residues. Germline CDR1 is MDHEN and CDR2 is SYDVKM. CDR3 sequence (DNA): TGTGCCAGCAGCAAATCACTAGCTTCCTACGAGCAGTACTTC. Protein: CASSKSLASYEQYF.

The chain has TRBV5-6 and TRBJ1-1, with TRBD1 as a possible D gene (6 bases). Trimming removed 4 bases from V and 1 base from J, with 14 bases in between. Germline V gene sequence: CDR1 SGHDT, CDR2 YYEEEE. The CDR3 contains 15 residues. The CDR3, as DNA: TGTGCCAGCAGCACGAAGACAGGTCCGAACACTGAAGCTTTCTTT. Its protein is CASSTKTGPNTEAFF.

The genes are TRBV7-2 and TRBJ2-5, with 13 nucleotides matching TRBD2. The CDR3 is 15 residues long. The trim removed 5 bases at V and 2 bases at J, leaving 2 bases unmatched. Germline loops: CDR1 SGHTA, CDR2 FQGNSA. Written as DNA, the CDR3 is TGTGCCAGCAGCCCGGGACTAGCGGGGCAAGAGACCCAGTACTTC. Its translation: CASSPGLAGQETQYF.